The entry that follows covers one T cell receptor (beta chain) sequence. In the original workflow: Amplifying reference gene primers gave estimates of nucleated cell counts. The method was immunoSEQ multiplex PCR; TCRdb's version includes in-frame clones alone and lacks a portion of them. V and J calls and clone size are given by that table; D and trimming were obtained from the DNA. The repertoire holds over 70,000 clones, with roughly 78% as singletons. Trimming pared 2 bases from V and 5 bases from J, leaving 9 bases between. CDR1 is GTSNPN, CDR2 SVGIG, per germline (reference sequence). The CDR3 is 13 residues long. The data stem from a study of blood T cell repertoires in COVID-19. The overall study: Material from acute and convalescent COVID-19 was sourced from the United States, Italy and Spain. The analysed material was cDNA or gDNA that came from T cells, B-cell-depleted T cells, or PBMCs.

V gene TRBV30 combines with J gene TRBJ2-2; D is possibly TRBD1 (6 bases). Material: peripheral blood. This sequence was found in a woman aged 70 to 79 with acute or convalescent COVID-19. CDR3 residues: CAWSHGQTGELFF. For the CDR3, the DNA is TGTGCCTGGAGTCACGGACAGACCGGGGAGCTGTTTTTT.